The present TCR beta chain was sequenced within a study of T-cell reconstitution after alpha-beta-depleted transplantation in children. During its preparation, the TCRbeta library received unique molecular identifiers. TCRdb itself ran the PCR reads through MiXCR, one entry per CDR3 protein. The sample contains about 580,000 distinct CDR3 sequences, 20% to 25% of which appear only once. Study outcomes and limitations: The main origin of T-cell counts and diversity one year after transplant was newly produced T cells.

The CDR3 is 13 amino acids. The V gene end was trimmed by 8 bases and the J gene end by 3 bases; junction bases not matched to a gene: 6. In germline, CDR1 is SQVTM, CDR2 ANQGSEA. Of note for this clonotype: What it binds is unknown.

The specimen was PBMCs, mostly from graft donor cells, collected 360 days after TCRalphabeta/CD19-depleted stem cell transplant. The chain is built from TRBV29-1 and TRBJ2-1; 8 nucleotides match TRBD2. The TCR originated in a boy in the first two years of life who had a stem cell transplant for acute myeloid leukemia, so the T cells may come from the graft donor. The CDR3 DNA reads TGCAGCACGTCGGGGGGGAACTACAATGAGCAGTTCTTC. This encodes CSTSGGNYNEQFF.